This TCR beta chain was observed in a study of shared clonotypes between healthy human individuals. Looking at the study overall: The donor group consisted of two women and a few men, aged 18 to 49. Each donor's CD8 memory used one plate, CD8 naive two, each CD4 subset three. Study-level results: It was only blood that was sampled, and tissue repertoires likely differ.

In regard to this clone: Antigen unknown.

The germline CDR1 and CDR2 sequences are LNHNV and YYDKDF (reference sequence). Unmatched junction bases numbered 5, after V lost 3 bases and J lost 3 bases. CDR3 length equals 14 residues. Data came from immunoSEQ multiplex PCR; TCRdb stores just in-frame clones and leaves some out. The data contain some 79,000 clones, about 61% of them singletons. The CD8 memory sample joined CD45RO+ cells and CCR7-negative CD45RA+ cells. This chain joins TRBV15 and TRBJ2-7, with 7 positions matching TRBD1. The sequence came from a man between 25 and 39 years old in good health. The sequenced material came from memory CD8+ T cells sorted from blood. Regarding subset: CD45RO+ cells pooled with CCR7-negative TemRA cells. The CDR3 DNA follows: TGTGCCACCAGCAGGACAGGGCTAAACTACGAGCAGTACTTC. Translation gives CATSRTGLNYEQYF.